This TCR beta chain comes out of a study of CD8 T cells in ankylosing spondylitis (dated by TCRdb to about 2017). At the level of the whole study: The study profiled T cell receptor beta repertoires in healthy donors and ankylosing spondylitis patients to find disease-linked TCR variants. The whole study cohort included 108 healthy donors and roughly 24 ankylosing spondylitis patients. Peripheral blood was sampled, and synovial fluid was additionally collected from ankylosing spondylitis patients.

This clonotype showed up just a few times. Its target antigen remains unknown. No much larger clone exists at a distance of one base, and base qualities are not known. The junction shows trimming of 2 bases on V and 2 bases on J, plus 8 bases between the germline ends. From the cysteine up to the phenylalanine, the CDR3 has a length of 13 residues. The entry retains the CDR3 DNA only, 39 bases that are in frame from base 1. CDR1 and CDR2 are drawn from the germline V gene (reference sequence): DFQATT, SNEGSKA. The instrument given in TCRdb is Illumina HiSeq 2500. TCR beta libraries were prepared by quantitative 5'-RACE with molecular barcodes. From the authors' description of their analysis: A new computational method based on a probabilistic model of VDJ rearrangement was used to identify disease-linked TCR variants. The public sequencing data were trimmed at Q25 with fastp and processed into clonotypes with MiXCR by TCRdb, which kept only in-frame beta chains. Records with the same CDR3 protein are collapsed into one entry carrying the most frequent genes and DNA. The V and J calls and clone size are TCRdb's, not the authors'. Present in this sample are 700,000 or so distinct CDR3 sequences, around 17% of which were seen just once. Around 19% of the sample goes to the ten largest clones.

The paper's findings and limits, for the study overall: Blood from ankylosing spondylitis patients appeared to be characterized by a TCR beta motif made up of under ten highly homologous amino acid variants. The disease-linked clones were reported as significantly enriched in matched synovial fluid samples from ankylosing spondylitis patients. The disease-linked clones had a CD8+ phenotype and were found at relatively low frequencies in peripheral blood. Some motif variants had previously been reported in the synovial fluid and blood of reactive arthritis patients, which suggests shared mechanisms of disease initiation.

The sequence derives from a male donor with ankylosing spondylitis. The receptor chain draws on TRBV20-1 and TRBJ2-3, with no confidently assigned D gene. The material sequenced was blood, either unsorted or a sorted T cell fraction (not recorded which). Here is the DNA: TGCAGTGCTAGACATACTTACACAGATACGCAGTATTTT. The resulting protein is CSARHTYTDTQYF.